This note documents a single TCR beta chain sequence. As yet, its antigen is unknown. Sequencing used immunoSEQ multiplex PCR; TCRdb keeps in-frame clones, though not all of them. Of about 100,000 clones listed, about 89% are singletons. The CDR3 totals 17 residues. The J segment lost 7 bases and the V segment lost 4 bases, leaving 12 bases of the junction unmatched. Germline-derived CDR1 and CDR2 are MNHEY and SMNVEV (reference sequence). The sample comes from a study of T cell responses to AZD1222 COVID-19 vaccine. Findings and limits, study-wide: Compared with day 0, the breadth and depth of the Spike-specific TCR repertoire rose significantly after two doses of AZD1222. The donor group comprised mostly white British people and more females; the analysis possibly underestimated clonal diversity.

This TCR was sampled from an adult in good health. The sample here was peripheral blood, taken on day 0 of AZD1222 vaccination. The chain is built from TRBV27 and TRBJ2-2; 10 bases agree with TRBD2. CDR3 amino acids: CASSSGGSGRVVGELFF. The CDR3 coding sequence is TGTGCCAGCAGTTCTGGGGGAAGCGGGAGGGTTGTCGGGGAGCTGTTTTTT.